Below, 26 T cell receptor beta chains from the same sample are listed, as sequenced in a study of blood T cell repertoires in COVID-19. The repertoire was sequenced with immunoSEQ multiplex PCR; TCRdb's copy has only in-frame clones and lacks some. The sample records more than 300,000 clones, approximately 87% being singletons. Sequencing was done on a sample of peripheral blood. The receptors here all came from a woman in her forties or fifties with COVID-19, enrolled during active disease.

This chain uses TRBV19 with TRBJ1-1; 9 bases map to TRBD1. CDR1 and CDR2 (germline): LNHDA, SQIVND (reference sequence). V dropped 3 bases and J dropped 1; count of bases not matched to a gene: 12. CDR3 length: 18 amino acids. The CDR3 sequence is CASSIAIWTGDRNTEAFF. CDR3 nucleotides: TGTGCCAGTAGTATCGCGATTTGGACAGGGGATAGGAACACTGAAGCTTTCTTT.

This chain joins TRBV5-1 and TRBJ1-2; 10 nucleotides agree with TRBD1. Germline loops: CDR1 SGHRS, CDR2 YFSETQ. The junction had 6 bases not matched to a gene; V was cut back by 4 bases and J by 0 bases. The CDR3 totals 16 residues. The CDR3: CASSPTGTGANYGYTF. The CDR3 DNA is TGCGCCAGCAGCCCGACCGGGACAGGGGCTAACTATGGCTACACCTTC. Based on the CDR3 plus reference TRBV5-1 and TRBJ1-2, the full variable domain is KAGVTQTPRYLIKTRGQQVTLSCSPISGHRSVSWYQQTPGQGLQFLFEYFSETQRNKGNFPGRFSGRQFSNSRSEMNVSTLELGDSALYLCASSPTGTGANYGYTFGSGTRLTVV.

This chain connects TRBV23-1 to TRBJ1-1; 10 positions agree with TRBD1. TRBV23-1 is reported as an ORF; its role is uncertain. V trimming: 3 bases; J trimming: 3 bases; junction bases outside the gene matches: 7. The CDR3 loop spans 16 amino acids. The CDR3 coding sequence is TGCGCCAGCAGTCACCTGACAGGGGGCCTATACACTGAAGCTTTCTTT. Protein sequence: CASSHLTGGLYTEAFF.

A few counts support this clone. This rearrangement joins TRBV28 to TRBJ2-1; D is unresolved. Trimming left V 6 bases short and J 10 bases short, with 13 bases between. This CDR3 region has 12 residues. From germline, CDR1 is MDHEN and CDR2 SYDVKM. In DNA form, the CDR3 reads TGTGCCAGCAGCCTAATCTCCAAGGAGCAGTTCTTC. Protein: CASSLISKEQFF. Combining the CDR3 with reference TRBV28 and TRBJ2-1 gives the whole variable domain DVKVTQSSRYLVKRTGEKVFLECVQDMDHENMFWYRQDPGLGLRLIYFSYDVKMKEKGDIPEGYSVSREKKERFSLILESASTNQTSMYLCASSLISKEQFFGPGTRLTVL.

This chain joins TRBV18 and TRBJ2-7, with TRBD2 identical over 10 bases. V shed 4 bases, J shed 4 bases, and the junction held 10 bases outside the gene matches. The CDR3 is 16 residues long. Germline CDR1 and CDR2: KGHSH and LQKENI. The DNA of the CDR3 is TGTGCCAGCTCACAATTCCTAGCGGGAGAGGAGTACGAGCAGTACTTC. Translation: CASSQFLAGEEYEQYF.

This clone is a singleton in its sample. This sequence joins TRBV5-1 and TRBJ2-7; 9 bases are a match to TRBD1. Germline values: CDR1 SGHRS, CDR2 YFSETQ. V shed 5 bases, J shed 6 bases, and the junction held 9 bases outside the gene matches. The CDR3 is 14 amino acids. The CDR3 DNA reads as TGCGCCAGCAGACCTGGGACAGGGAATGGCGAGCAGTACTTC. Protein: CASRPGTGNGEQYF.

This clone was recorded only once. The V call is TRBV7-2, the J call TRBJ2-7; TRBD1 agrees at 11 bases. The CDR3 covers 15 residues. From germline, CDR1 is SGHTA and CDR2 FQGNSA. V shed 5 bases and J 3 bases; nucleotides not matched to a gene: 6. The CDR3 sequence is CASSPTGTGGYEQYF. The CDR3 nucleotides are TGTGCCAGCAGCCCCACCGGGACAGGGGGCTACGAGCAGTACTTC.

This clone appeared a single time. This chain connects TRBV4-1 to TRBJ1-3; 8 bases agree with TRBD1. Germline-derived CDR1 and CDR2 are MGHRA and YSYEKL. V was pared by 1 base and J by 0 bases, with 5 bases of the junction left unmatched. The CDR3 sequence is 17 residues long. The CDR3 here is CASSQVGDRNSGNTIYF. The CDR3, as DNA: TGCGCCAGCAGCCAAGTAGGGGACAGGAACTCTGGAAACACCATATATTTT.

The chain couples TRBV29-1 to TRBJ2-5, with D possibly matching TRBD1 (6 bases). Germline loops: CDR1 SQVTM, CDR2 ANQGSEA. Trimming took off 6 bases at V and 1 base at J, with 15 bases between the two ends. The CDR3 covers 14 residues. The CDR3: CSVRPRDTQETQYF. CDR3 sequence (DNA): TGCAGCGTCCGACCCCGGGACACCCAAGAGACCCAGTACTTC. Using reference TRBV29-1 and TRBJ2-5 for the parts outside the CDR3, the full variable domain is SAVISQKPSRDICQRGTSLTIQCQVDSQVTMMFWYRQQPGQSLTLIATANQGSEATYESGFVIDKFPISRPNLTFSTLTVSNMSPEDSSIYLCSVRPRDTQETQYFGPGTRLLVL.

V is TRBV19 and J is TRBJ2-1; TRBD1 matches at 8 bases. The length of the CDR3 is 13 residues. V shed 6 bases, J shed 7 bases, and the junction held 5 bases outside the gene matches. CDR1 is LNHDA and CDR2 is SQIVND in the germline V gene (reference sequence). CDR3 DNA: TGTGCCAGTAGCCGGGACAGGTATAATGAGCAGTTCTTC. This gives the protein CASSRDRYNEQFF. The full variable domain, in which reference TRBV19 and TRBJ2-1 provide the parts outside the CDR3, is DGGITQSPKYLFRKEGQNVTLSCEQNLNHDAMYWYRQDPGQGLRLIYYSQIVNDFQKGDIAEGYSVSREKKESFPLTVTSAQKNPTAFYLCASSRDRYNEQFFGPGTRLTVL.

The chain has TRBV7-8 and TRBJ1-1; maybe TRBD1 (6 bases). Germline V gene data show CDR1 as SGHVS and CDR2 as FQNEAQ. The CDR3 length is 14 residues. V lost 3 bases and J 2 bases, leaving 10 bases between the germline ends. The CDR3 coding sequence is TGTGCCAGCAGCTTGGTACAGGGAAACACTGAAGCTTTCTTT. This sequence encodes CASSLVQGNTEAFF. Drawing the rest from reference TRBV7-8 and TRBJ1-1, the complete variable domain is GAGVSQSPRYKVAKRGQDVALRCDPISGHVSLFWYQQALGQGPEFLTYFQNEAQLDKSGLPSDRFFAERPEGSVSTLKIQRTQQEDSAVYLCASSLVQGNTEAFFGQGTRLTVV.

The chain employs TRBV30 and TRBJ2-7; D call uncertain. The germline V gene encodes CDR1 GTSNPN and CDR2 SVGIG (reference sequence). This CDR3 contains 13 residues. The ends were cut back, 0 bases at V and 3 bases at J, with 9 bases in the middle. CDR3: CAWSVRGIYEQYF. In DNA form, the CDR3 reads TGTGCCTGGAGTGTACGCGGAATCTACGAGCAGTACTTC.

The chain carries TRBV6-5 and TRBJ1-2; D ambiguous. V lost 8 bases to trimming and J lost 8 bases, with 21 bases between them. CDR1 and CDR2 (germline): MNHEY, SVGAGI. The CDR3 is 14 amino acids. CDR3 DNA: TGTGCCAGCCGACTAACCCCACACATAGAAGGCTACACCTTC. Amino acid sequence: CASRLTPHIEGYTF.

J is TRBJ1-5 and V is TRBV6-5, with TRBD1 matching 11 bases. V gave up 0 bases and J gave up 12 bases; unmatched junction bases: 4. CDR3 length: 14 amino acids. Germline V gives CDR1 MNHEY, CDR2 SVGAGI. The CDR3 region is CASSYSGTGGFQHF. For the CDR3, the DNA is TGTGCCAGCAGTTACTCGGGGACAGGGGGATTCCAGCATTTT.

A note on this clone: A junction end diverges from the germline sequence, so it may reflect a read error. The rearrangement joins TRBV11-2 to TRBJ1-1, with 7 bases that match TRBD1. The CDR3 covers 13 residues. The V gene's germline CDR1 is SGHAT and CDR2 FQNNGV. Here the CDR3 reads CASSFTGEGQAFF. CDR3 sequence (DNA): TGTGCCAGCAGCTTTACAGGGGAAGGACAAGCCTTCTTT.

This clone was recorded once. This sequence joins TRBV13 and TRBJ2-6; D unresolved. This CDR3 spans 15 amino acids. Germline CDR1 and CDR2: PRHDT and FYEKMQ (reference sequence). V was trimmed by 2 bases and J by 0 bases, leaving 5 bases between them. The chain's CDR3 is CASSLFRSGANVLTF. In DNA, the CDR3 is TGTGCCAGCAGCTTATTCCGCTCTGGGGCCAACGTCCTGACTTTC. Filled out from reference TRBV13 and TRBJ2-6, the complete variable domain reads AAGVIQSPRHLIKEKRETATLKCYPIPRHDTVYWYQQGPGQDPQFLISFYEKMQSDKGSIPDRFSAQQFSDYHSELNMSSLELGDSALYFCASSLFRSGANVLTFGAGSRLTVL.

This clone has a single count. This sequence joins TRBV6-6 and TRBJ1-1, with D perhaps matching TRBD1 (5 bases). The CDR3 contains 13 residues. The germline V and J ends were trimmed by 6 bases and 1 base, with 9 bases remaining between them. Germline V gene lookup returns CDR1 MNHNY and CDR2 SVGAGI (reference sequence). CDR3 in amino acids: CASSADRNTEAFF. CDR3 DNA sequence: TGTGCCAGCAGCGCCGACAGGAACACTGAAGCTTTCTTT.

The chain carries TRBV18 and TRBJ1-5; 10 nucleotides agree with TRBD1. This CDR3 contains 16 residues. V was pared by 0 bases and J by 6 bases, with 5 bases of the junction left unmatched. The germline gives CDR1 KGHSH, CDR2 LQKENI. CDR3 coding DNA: TGTGCCAGCTCACCACCCGGGCGGACAGGGGGTCAGCCCCAGCATTTT. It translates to CASSPPGRTGGQPQHF. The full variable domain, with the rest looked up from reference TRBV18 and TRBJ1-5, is NAGVMQNPRHLVRRRGQEARLRCSPMKGHSHVYWYRQLPEEGLKFMVYLQKENIIDESGMPKERFSAEFPKEGPSILRIQQVVRGDSAAYFCASSPPGRTGGQPQHFGDGTRLSIL.

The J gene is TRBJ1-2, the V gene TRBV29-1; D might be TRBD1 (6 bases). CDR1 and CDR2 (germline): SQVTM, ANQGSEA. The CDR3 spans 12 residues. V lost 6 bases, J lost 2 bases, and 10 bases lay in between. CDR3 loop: CSVQDRNYGYTF. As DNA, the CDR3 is TGCAGCGTCCAAGACAGGAACTATGGCTACACCTTC. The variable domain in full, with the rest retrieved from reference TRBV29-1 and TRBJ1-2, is SAVISQKPSRDICQRGTSLTIQCQVDSQVTMMFWYRQQPGQSLTLIATANQGSEATYESGFVIDKFPISRPNLTFSTLTVSNMSPEDSSIYLCSVQDRNYGYTFGSGTRLTVV.

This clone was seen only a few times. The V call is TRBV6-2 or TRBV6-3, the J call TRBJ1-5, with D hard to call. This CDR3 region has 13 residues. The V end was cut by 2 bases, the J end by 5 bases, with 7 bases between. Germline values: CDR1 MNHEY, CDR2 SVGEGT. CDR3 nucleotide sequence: TGTGCCAGCAGTTACGTTGGAGATCAGCCCCAGCATTTT. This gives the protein CASSYVGDQPQHF.

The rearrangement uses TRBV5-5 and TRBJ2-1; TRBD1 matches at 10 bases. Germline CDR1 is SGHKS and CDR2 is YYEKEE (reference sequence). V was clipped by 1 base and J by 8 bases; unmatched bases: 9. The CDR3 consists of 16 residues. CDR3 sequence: CASSLRWDRGVYEQFF. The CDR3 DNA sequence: TGTGCCAGCAGCTTGAGGTGGGACAGGGGCGTATATGAGCAGTTCTTC.

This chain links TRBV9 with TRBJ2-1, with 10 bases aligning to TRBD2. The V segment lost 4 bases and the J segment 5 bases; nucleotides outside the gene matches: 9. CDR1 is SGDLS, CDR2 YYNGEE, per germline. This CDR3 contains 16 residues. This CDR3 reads CASSPHGTSAHNEQFF. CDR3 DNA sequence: TGTGCCAGCAGCCCCCACGGGACTAGCGCGCACAATGAGCAGTTCTTC.

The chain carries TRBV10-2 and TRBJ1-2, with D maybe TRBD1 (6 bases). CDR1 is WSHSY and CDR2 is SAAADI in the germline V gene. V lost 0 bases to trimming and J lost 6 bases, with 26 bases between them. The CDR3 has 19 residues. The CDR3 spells CASSESIGAKRGSGDGYTF. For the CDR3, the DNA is TGCGCCAGCAGTGAGTCTATTGGGGCAAAAAGGGGGTCCGGAGATGGCTACACCTTC.

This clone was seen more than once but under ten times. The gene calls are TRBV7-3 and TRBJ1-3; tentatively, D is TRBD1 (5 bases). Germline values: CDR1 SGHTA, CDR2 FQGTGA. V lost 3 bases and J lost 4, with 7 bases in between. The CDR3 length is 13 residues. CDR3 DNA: TGTGCCAGCAGCTTTGACAGAGGAAACACCATATATTTT. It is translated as CASSFDRGNTIYF.

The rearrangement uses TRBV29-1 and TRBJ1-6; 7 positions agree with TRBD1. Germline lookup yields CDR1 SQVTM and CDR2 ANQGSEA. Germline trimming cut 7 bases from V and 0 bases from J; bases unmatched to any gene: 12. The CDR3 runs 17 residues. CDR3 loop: CSGSEQGRRSYNSPLHF. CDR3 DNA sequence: TGCAGCGGGAGTGAACAGGGGAGGCGCTCCTATAATTCACCCCTCCACTTT.

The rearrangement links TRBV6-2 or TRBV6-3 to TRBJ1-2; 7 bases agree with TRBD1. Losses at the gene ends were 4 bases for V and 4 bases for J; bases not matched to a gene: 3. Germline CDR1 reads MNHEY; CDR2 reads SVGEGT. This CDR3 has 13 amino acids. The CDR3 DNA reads TGTGCCAGCAGTTCGACAGGGACCTATGGCTACACCTTC. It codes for CASSSTGTYGYTF.